What follows are 28 T cell receptor beta chains derived from one specimen sequenced in a study of graft-versus-host responses after intestinal transplantation. Assay used: immunoSEQ multiplex PCR; TCRdb lists only in-frame clones, some missing. The top ten hold over 0.15% of the sample, which has fewer than 150,000 clones, 85% to 95% seen once. What these receptors recognize is not known. Sample: unstimulated CD4+ T cells sorted from spleen or lymph node cells, taken before intestinal transplant. These receptors all come from a human donor who received an intestinal transplant.

This rearrangement joins TRBV30 to TRBJ2-1; D tentatively fits TRBD1 or TRBD2 (7 bases each). Germline V gene lookup returns CDR1 GTSNPN and CDR2 SVGIG (reference sequence). V gave up 2 bases and J gave up 8 bases, with 16 bases separating them. The CDR3 is 14 residues long. CDR3 DNA: TGTGCCTGGAGTCAGGGGGGGCCTGGGTATGAGCAGTTCTTC. This translates into CAWSQGGPGYEQFF.

This chain uses TRBV6-5 with TRBJ1-1, with a possible D match to TRBD1 (6 bases). V shed 5 bases and J shed 10 bases, with 17 bases lying between them. Germline values: CDR1 MNHEY, CDR2 SVGAGI. CDR3 size: 13 residues. The DNA for the CDR3 is TGTGCCAGCAGTACGGAACCGGGGGCCCCAGCTTTCTTT. It translates to CASSTEPGAPAFF.

The CDR3 spells CAIKAQGNTIYF. CDR3 coding DNA: TGTGCCATCAAGGCCCAGGGAAACACCATATATTTT. The chain has TRBV10-3 and TRBJ1-3, with D unresolved. Per the germline V gene, CDR1 is ENHRY and CDR2 is SYGVKD. V lost 7 bases to trimming and J lost 4 bases, with 8 bases between them. This CDR3 has 12 amino acids.

The chain combines TRBV5-6 with TRBJ1-6; no reliable D call. This CDR3 spans 14 amino acids. Trimming stripped 3 bases from V and 11 bases from J, with 15 bases between. Germline CDR1 is SGHDT and CDR2 is YYEEEE. Here the CDR3 reads CASSSGRSGAPLHF. For the CDR3, the DNA is TGTGCCAGCAGCTCTGGGCGCTCCGGGGCACCCCTCCACTTT. Based on the CDR3 plus reference TRBV5-6 and TRBJ1-6, the full variable domain is DAGVTQSPTHLIKTRGQQVTLRCSPKSGHDTVSWYQQALGQGPQFIFQYYEEEERQRGNFPDRFSGHQFPNYSSELNVNALLLGDSALYLCASSSGRSGAPLHFGNGTRLTVT.

The chain combines TRBV19 with TRBJ2-7; D possibly corresponds to TRBD1 (6 bases). CDR1 and CDR2 from the germline V gene are LNHDA and SQIVND (reference sequence). The germline V and J ends were trimmed by 4 bases and 4 bases, with 17 bases remaining between them. This CDR3 has 15 residues. For the CDR3, the DNA is TGTGCCAGTAGTAGCGGACAGATCCCGACTTACGAGCAGTACTTC. Translation gives CASSSGQIPTYEQYF.

The count of this clone is one. This chain connects TRBV7-9 to TRBJ1-5, with D unresolved. The CDR3 has 15 amino acids. Germline CDR1 SEHNR, CDR2 FQNEAQ (reference sequence). The ends were cut back, 3 bases at V and 6 bases at J, with 15 bases in the middle. The CDR3 DNA sequence: TGTGCCAGCAGCTTGGTAGGTCGCGGCGCTCAGCCCCAGCATTTT. It yields the protein CASSLVGRGAQPQHF.

The chain carries TRBV19 and TRBJ1-6; maybe TRBD1 (6 bases). Trimming took off 6 bases at V and 11 bases at J, with 23 bases between the two ends. The CDR3 is 16 amino acids. Per the germline V gene, CDR1 is LNHDA and CDR2 is SQIVND (reference sequence). The CDR3 DNA reads TGTGCCAGTAGCCCCCGGACAGATATTAGAGACGCACCCCTCCACTTT. Encoded protein: CASSPRTDIRDAPLHF.

Only one count was recorded for this clone. The chain links TRBV6-6 to TRBJ1-3, with 7 bases lining up with TRBD1. The CDR3 sequence is 15 residues long. With V trimmed by 7 bases and J by 2 bases, 8 bases remained unmatched. CDR1 MNHNY and CDR2 SVGAGI come from the germline V gene (reference sequence). The CDR3 DNA is TGTGCCAGCAAGACAGGGCCGGGCGCTGGAAACACCATATATTTT. Encoded protein: CASKTGPGAGNTIYF.

Details on this clone: The same CDR3 arises from other DNA sequences in this sample as well. The chain is built from TRBV6-5 and TRBJ2-3, with a tentative D call TRBD2 (6 bases). The V end was cut by 0 bases, the J end by 0 bases, with 7 bases between. Germline V gene data show CDR1 as MNHEY and CDR2 as SVGAGI. This CDR3 region has 15 residues. The CDR3 reads CASSYSGGSTDTQYF. Here the CDR3 DNA reads TGTGCCAGCAGTTACTCCGGGGGTAGCACAGATACGCAGTATTTT.

The chain combines TRBV4-2 with TRBJ2-7, with D possibly matching TRBD2 (7 bases). Germline CDR1 reads LGHNA; CDR2 reads YNFKEQ. The V end lost 2 bases, the J end lost 6 bases, and 26 bases lay between the germline ends. The CDR3 consists of 18 residues. CDR3 nucleotide sequence: TGTGCCAGCAGCCAACCTGATGGTCGGAGGGGGGGGTGGACCGAGCAGTACTTC. Encoded protein: CASSQPDGRRGGWTEQYF.

The chain links TRBV7-8 to TRBJ1-3; D is ambiguous. The CDR3 sequence is 17 residues long. V lost 1 base, J lost 1 base, and 14 bases lay in between. Germline CDR1 and CDR2: SGHVS and FQNEAQ. CDR3 region: CASSLVISPESGNTIYF. In nucleotides, the CDR3 is TGTGCCAGCAGCTTAGTTATTTCTCCCGAATCTGGAAACACCATATATTTT.

This clone appeared once. This chain's CDR3 is CASCRGPSSYEQYF. The DNA for the CDR3 is TGTGCCAGCTGTCGGGGACCGAGCTCCTACGAGCAGTACTTC. The J gene is TRBJ2-7, the V gene TRBV9, with D possibly called TRBD1 or TRBD2 (5 bases each). The CDR3 has 14 amino acids. V gave up 7 bases and J gave up 0 bases, with 14 bases separating them. From germline, CDR1 is SGDLS and CDR2 YYNGEE.

This clone was detected once. The gene calls are TRBV2 and TRBJ2-2; no reliable D call. The CDR3 is 13 amino acids. With 5 bases removed from V and 5 bases from J, the gap between germline ends came to 9 bases. Germline CDR1 is SNHLY and CDR2 is FYNNEI. CDR3 sequence reads: CASSNQRTGELFF. The DNA for the CDR3 is TGTGCCAGCAGTAACCAAAGAACCGGGGAGCTGTTTTTT.

The rearrangement joins TRBV30 to TRBJ2-3; TRBD1 is a possible D gene (5 bases). Per the germline V gene, CDR1 is GTSNPN and CDR2 is SVGIG (reference sequence). CDR3 size: 13 residues. Trimming stripped 1 base from V and 0 bases from J, with 5 bases between. Written as DNA, the CDR3 is TGTGCCTGGAGTGGGGGCAGCACAGATACGCAGTATTTT. It is translated as CAWSGGSTDTQYF.

This clone was observed a single time. J is TRBJ1-1 and V is TRBV18; D gene ambiguous. This CDR3 has 13 residues. Per the germline V gene, CDR1 is KGHSH and CDR2 is LQKENI. V was shortened by 2 bases and J by 1 base, with 5 bases between the two germline ends. CDR3 coding DNA: TGTGCCAGCTCACCATGGGGGAACACTGAAGCTTTCTTT. Its translation is CASSPWGNTEAFF.

This clone was found once. The chain has TRBV5-1 and TRBJ2-7; 8 bases fit TRBD1. V lost 4 bases and J lost 5; bases outside the gene matches: 14. The CDR3 runs to 16 residues. Germline loops: CDR1 SGHRS, CDR2 YFSETQ. The CDR3 spells CASSPPTGTGSHEQYF. The CDR3 DNA is TGCGCCAGCAGCCCTCCTACCGGGACAGGTTCCCACGAGCAGTACTTC.

The rearrangement links TRBV6-1 to TRBJ1-5; D is ambiguous. V shed 4 bases and J shed 7 bases, with 8 bases lying between them. CDR1 and CDR2 (germline): MNHNS, SASEGT. The CDR3 is 12 amino acids. In nucleotides, the CDR3 is TGTGCCAGCAGTGTAAGGATCCAGCCCCAGCATTTT. Amino acid sequence: CASSVRIQPQHF.

V usage is TRBV9 and J usage is TRBJ1-6, with D unresolved. V lost 0 bases and J lost 1, with 5 bases in between. The CDR3 runs to 15 residues. Germline V gene lookup returns CDR1 SGDLS and CDR2 YYNGEE. Here the CDR3 DNA reads TGTGCCAGCAGCGTAGTGGGGTCCTATAATTCACCCCTCCACTTT. The encoded protein is CASSVVGSYNSPLHF. The full variable domain, in which reference TRBV9 and TRBJ1-6 provide the parts outside the CDR3, is DSGVTQTPKHLITATGQRVTLRCSPRSGDLSVYWYQQSLDQGLQFLIQYYNGEERAKGNILERFSAQQFPDLHSELNLSSLELGDSALYFCASSVVGSYNSPLHFGNGTRLTVT.

The chain uses TRBV4-2 and TRBJ2-2; no reliable D call. The length of the CDR3 is 16 residues. Germline lookup yields CDR1 LGHNA and CDR2 YNFKEQ. The V end was cut by 0 bases, the J end by 8 bases, with 16 bases between. CDR3 DNA sequence: TGTGCCAGCAGCCAAGACGCAGACTCCCGATTTGGGGAGCTGTTTTTT. Translated: CASSQDADSRFGELFF.

This clone was found once. The V and J genes are TRBV11-1 and TRBJ1-2; D remains ambiguous. Germline CDR1 and CDR2: SGHAT and FQDESV (reference sequence). V was trimmed by 3 bases and J by 5 bases, leaving 13 bases between them. CDR3 length: 14 amino acids. The CDR3 protein is CASSLRSPYYGYTF. CDR3 in DNA: TGTGCCAGCAGCTTGCGGAGCCCTTATTATGGCTACACCTTC.

The chain uses TRBV5-1 and TRBJ2-1; the D is unclear. There are 14 residues in the CDR3. Deletions cut 4 bases from V and 3 bases from J, with 11 bases between. The germline gives CDR1 SGHRS, CDR2 YFSETQ. The CDR3 reads CASSMVLGYNEQFF. In nucleotides, the CDR3 is TGCGCCAGCAGCATGGTATTGGGCTACAATGAGCAGTTCTTC. Full variable domain (missing parts from reference TRBV5-1 and TRBJ2-1): KAGVTQTPRYLIKTRGQQVTLSCSPISGHRSVSWYQQTPGQGLQFLFEYFSETQRNKGNFPGRFSGRQFSNSRSEMNVSTLELGDSALYLCASSMVLGYNEQFFGPGTRLTVL.

This rearrangement joins TRBV11-2 to TRBJ2-5, with 7 bases that match TRBD1. Germline V CDR1 and CDR2: SGHAT, FQNNGV. The trim removed 5 bases at V and 7 bases at J, leaving 10 bases unmatched. This CDR3 comprises 14 residues. The CDR3 bases are TGTGCCAGCAGCCCCCAGAACCCAGGGGGGACCCAGTACTTC. As protein: CASSPQNPGGTQYF.

This chain's CDR3 is CASSLARGRHSPLHF. The CDR3 DNA reads as TGTGCCAGCAGCTTAGCGCGGGGTAGGCATTCACCCCTCCACTTT. This chain connects TRBV7-9 to TRBJ1-6; D is ambiguous. Germline V lookup: CDR1 SEHNR, CDR2 FQNEAQ (reference sequence). V lost 0 bases and J 8 bases, leaving 11 bases between the germline ends. This CDR3 comprises 15 residues.

Remarks on this clone: Other DNA sequences in the sample encode the same CDR3. V gene TRBV5-1 combines with J gene TRBJ2-5; D not certain. The CDR3 has 11 residues. V was shortened by 0 bases and J by 7 bases, with 4 bases between the two germline ends. The germline gives CDR1 SGHRS, CDR2 YFSETQ. The CDR3 loop is CASSLEGTQYF. The CDR3, as DNA: TGCGCCAGCAGCTTGGAGGGGACCCAGTACTTC.

The gene calls are TRBV11-2 and TRBJ2-1; D gene ambiguous. V lost 0 bases to trimming and J lost 7 bases, with 7 bases between them. The CDR3 extends over 13 amino acids. Germline lookup yields CDR1 SGHAT and CDR2 FQNNGV. DNA for the CDR3: TGTGCCAGCAGCTTAGAGGGTTTGAATGAGCAGTTCTTC. This gives the protein CASSLEGLNEQFF.

The chain couples TRBV6-5 to TRBJ2-3; 9 bases align to TRBD2. The CDR3 totals 11 residues. Looked up from germline, CDR1 is MNHEY and CDR2 is SVGAGI. V dropped 9 bases and J dropped 8; count of bases not matched to a gene: 3. CDR3 protein: CASASGVTQYF. The CDR3 DNA follows: TGTGCCAGTGCTAGCGGGGTTACGCAGTATTTT.

The CDR3: CASSLAEEETQYF. The CDR3, as DNA: TGTGCCAGCAGCTTGGCAGAGGAAGAGACCCAGTACTTC. This sequence joins TRBV5-4 and TRBJ2-5; D ambiguous. The V and J ends lost 0 bases and 3 bases respectively, with 6 bases between them. The CDR3 totals 13 residues. Germline V gene data show CDR1 as SGHNT and CDR2 as YYREEE (reference sequence). Full variable domain (remainder filled in from reference TRBV5-4 and TRBJ2-5): ETGVTQSPTHLIKTRGQQVTLRCSSQSGHNTVSWYQQALGQGPQFIFQYYREEENGRGNFPPRFSGLQFPNYSSELNVNALELDDSALYLCASSLAEEETQYFGPGTRLLVL.

The chain is built from TRBV7-9 and TRBJ1-1; 10 bases are shared with TRBD1. V shed 5 bases, J shed 2 bases, and the junction held 11 bases outside the gene matches. The CDR3 has 17 amino acids. Germline V gene lookup returns CDR1 SEHNR and CDR2 FQNEAQ (reference sequence). The CDR3 sequence: CASSPRTGGIGNTEAFF. CDR3 DNA sequence: TGTGCCAGCAGCCCAAGGACAGGGGGGATTGGTAACACTGAAGCTTTCTTT.